Sequencing of this T cell receptor beta chain was carried out in a study of early T cells in non-severe SARS-CoV-2 infection. This clonotype occurred many times. The ends were cut back, 3 bases at V and 0 bases at J, with 12 bases in the middle. The CDR3 is 16 amino acids. From germline, CDR1 is LNHDA and CDR2 SQIVND (reference sequence). Molecules of cDNA were individually given unique molecular identifiers that were attached to them. In TCRdb, the 5' RACE reads were re-called with MiXCR into one record per CDR3 protein. The sample lists approximately 76,000 distinct CDR3 sequences; over 12% were seen once.

This rearrangement joins TRBV19 to TRBJ2-1; D not resolved. The source is an adult who was a healthcare worker with PCR-confirmed SARS-CoV-2 infection or an uninfected control (not recorded which). The sequencing input was whole blood. CDR3 in DNA: TGTGCCAGTAGTATCCACAGTAAGAGCTCCTACAATGAGCAGTTCTTC. Translating it yields CASSIHSKSSYNEQFF.